This entry features one T cell receptor (beta chain) sequence. This sample was included in a study of T cells in Graves' hyperthyroidism and ophthalmopathy. Germline V gene data show CDR1 as SEHNR and CDR2 as FQNEAQ (reference sequence). Between the trimmed V and J ends, which lost 4 bases and 2 bases, there was a span of 14 bases. This CDR3 region has 15 residues. Amplified TCR beta CDR3 regions derived from RNA transcripts. An initial round of RT-PCR targeting the TCR CDR3 relied on the HTBI primer set. Each CDR3 protein gets one entry after TCRdb re-called the multiplex PCR reads with MiXCR. Of approximately 640,000 distinct CDR3 sequences listed, 15% to 20% are singletons.

Input material: blood. The chain uses TRBV7-9 and TRBJ1-2; maybe TRBD1 (5 bases). The sequence was obtained from a woman aged 25 to 39 with Graves' hyperthyroidism. The CDR3 DNA reads as TGTGCCAGCAGCTCAACGGGACCCTTGAACTATGGCTACACCTTC. Translating gives CASSSTGPLNYGYTF.